This T cell receptor beta chain stems from a study of cytomegalovirus exposure and HLA in healthy donors. Overall study results and limits: For most subjects, TCR beta sequences were reported to predict HLA-A and HLA-B alleles with accuracy.

Primers for the PCR totalled 60 Vbeta and 13 Jbeta. Measured with immunoSEQ multiplex PCR; TCRdb has only the in-frame clones, and not every one. The table lists approximately 220,000 clones, roughly 87% of them singletons. The germline V gene has CDR1 SGHRS and CDR2 YFSETQ. V was shortened by 0 bases and J by 0 bases, with 10 bases between the two germline ends. The CDR3 totals 16 residues. About this clone: Its antigen is not identified.

The sequence was collected from a man between 40 and 49 years old in good health and CMV-seropositive. What was sequenced was PBMCs. This rearrangement joins TRBV5-1 to TRBJ2-1; D is perhaps TRBD2 (6 bases). The CDR3 is CASSLVGRSSYNEQFF. The CDR3 DNA reads as TGCGCCAGCAGCTTGGTCGGGAGAAGCTCCTACAATGAGCAGTTCTTC.